This is a list of T cell receptor beta chains from one sample in a study of response to subunit inactivated influenza vaccine. TCRdb recomputed calls from the RT-PCR reads with MiXCR, one row per CDR3 protein. The sample lists around 570,000 distinct CDR3 sequences, about 10% occurring once. The same data also went into a second study, on T cells expressing NK-cell markers.

Sequenced material: PBMCs from blood, taken on the day of vaccination. These receptors were taken from a man in his forties or fifties who received an inactivated influenza vaccine. Both conserved end residues are trimmed from each CDR3. Not all rows give a size; the values are once, few, many and, for expanded clones, a class.

>TRBV2|.|TRBJ2-7
ASSDRDSGYEQY
>TRBV12-3/TRBV12-4|once|TRBJ2-1
ASSSLRTSRAYNEQF
>TRBV15|few|TRBJ2-5
ATSRDPAGDMTQY
>TRBV9|many|TRBJ2-1
ASSVGGGTVPSSYNEQF
>TRBV12-3/TRBV12-4|many|TRBJ2-3
ASSLGTGTDTQY
>TRBV20-1|few|TRBJ2-7
SARDGGEGSLGQY
>TRBV6-5|few|TRBJ1-1
ASSYSMMFGTVNTEAF
>TRBV5-6|few|TRBJ2-7
ASSLLADSPYEQY
>TRBV4-2|few|TRBJ2-3
ASSQDRTVPDTQY
>TRBV4-1|.|TRBJ2-1
ASSRASGGLNNEQF
>TRBV27|few|TRBJ1-6
ASSLLAGLDNSPLH
>TRBV5-1|few|TRBJ2-2
ASSFDRGGGELF
>TRBV6-2/TRBV6-3|.|TRBJ2-7
ASSTRFGFSYEQY
>TRBV7-9|few|TRBJ1-4
ASSATGPGGEKLF
>TRBV12-3/TRBV12-4|few|TRBJ1-1
ASSPVGQNTEAF
>TRBV6-1|.|TRBJ2-5
ASSLGQTNGETQY
>TRBV7-2|many|TRBJ1-5
ASSFGTGRNQPQH
>TRBV6-5|.|TRBJ2-7
ASSQNRYEQY
>TRBV11-2|few|TRBJ2-7
ASSSLSGKSSYEQY
>TRBV25-1|.|TRBJ2-7
ASSSNRELGEQY
>TRBV12-3/TRBV12-4|.|TRBJ2-1
ASRPSGGSYNEQF
>TRBV11-2|.|TRBJ2-1
ASSPRGPGSYNEQF
>TRBV6-1|.|TRBJ1-2
ASTDRGNYGYT
>TRBV5-1|few|TRBJ2-1
ASSFRTISSSYNEQF
>TRBV3-1|.|TRBJ2-1
ASSQRDRQPYNEQF
>TRBV15|.|TRBJ1-6
ATSRGGQIGDSPLH